This TCR beta chain was recorded in a study of cytomegalovirus exposure and HLA in healthy donors. CDR1 is MNHEY and CDR2 is SVGAGI in the germline V gene. This CDR3 has 16 amino acids. 13 Jbeta primers and 60 Vbeta primers were used for the PCR. TCRdb's table, derived via immunoSEQ multiplex PCR, lists solely in-frame clones and lacks some. This table has some 110,000 clones, around 70% appearing once. This clone has a single count. The junction shows a germline mismatch at one end, possibly a read error. Other DNA sequences from this sample encode an identical CDR3 as well. The V call is TRBV6-5, the J call TRBJ2-5; D perhaps matches TRBD1 (6 bases). This TCR was recovered from a man aged 25-45 years in good health and CMV-seropositive. Sequencing was carried out using PBMCs. Here the CDR3 DNA reads TGTGCCAGCAGTTACAGAGGACAGCCACCGACGGAGACCCAATACTTC. Translation gives CASSYRGQPPTETQYF.